The clone carrying this T cell receptor (beta chain) was counted only a few times. Its antigen is not identified. Trimming cost V 5 bases and J 7 bases; bases outside gene matches: 6. The length of the CDR3 is 15 residues. Germline CDR1 MNHNS, CDR2 SASEGT. In the study's own analysis: After removing out-of-frame reads, millions of distinct TCRbeta sequences remained. Clones were sequenced by immunoSEQ multiplex PCR, and TCRdb holds only the in-frame ones, with some missing. That table furnishes V, J and clone size, whereas the DNA furnished D and trimming. The data show approximately 46,000 clones, with 74% seen just once and about 1.2% held by the top ten. The data belong to a study of memory CD4+ T cells and cytomegalovirus serostatus. Study-wide background: Of the healthy Belgian adults, 9 or 10 were CMV seropositive and approximately 24 seronegative. Whole-study findings and limits: About 40% of the roughly 150 known CMV-associated TCRbeta sequences appeared in CD4+ memory. Suggested: most of the CMV-linked TCR signature lies in CD4+ memory cells.

Single viable CD3+CD4+CD8-CD45RO+ cells were sorted as the memory CD4+ T cells. The V and J genes are TRBV6-1 and TRBJ1-6; 9 bases are shared with TRBD1. Sequenced material: memory CD4+ T cells from blood. The TCR was taken from an adult in good health and CMV-seropositive. The CDR3 sequence is CASSWTGADNSPLHF. As DNA, the CDR3 is TGTGCCAGCAGTTGGACAGGGGCGGACAATTCACCCCTCCACTTT.